Listed below are T cell receptor beta chains from one sample, sequenced in a study of cytomegalovirus exposure and HLA in healthy donors. Generated by immunoSEQ multiplex PCR, the TCRdb table keeps only in-frame clones and is missing some. The table includes under 150,000 clones, 75% to 90% detected once. Input material: PBMCs. These receptors were collected from a male donor in good health and CMV-seronegative. The CDR3 runs from the conserved cysteine through the conserved F or W. A D gene is named only where the DNA matches it firmly.

J: TRBJ2-1
V: TRBV5-4
D: .
length: 14
DNA: TGTGCCAGCAGCTCGGGACTGGTTTACAATGAGCAGTTCTTC
CDR3: CASSSGLVYNEQFF

J: TRBJ2-1
V: TRBV5-1
D: TRBD1
length: 17
DNA: TGCGCCAGCCTCAAAACGGGACAGGTGAGCTCCTACAATGAGCAGTTCTTC
CDR3: CASLKTGQVSSYNEQFF

J: TRBJ1-1
V: TRBV28
D: .
length: 17
DNA: TGTGCCAGCAGACCTTTATTCAGGGTGATAGCGGAGGCGAGAGCTTTCTTT
CDR3: CASRPLFRVIAEARAFF

J: TRBJ1-5
V: TRBV6-1
D: .
length: 15
DNA: TGTGCCAGCAGTGAAAGTGGGCAGTACAATCAGCCCCAGCATTTT
CDR3: CASSESGQYNQPQHF

J: TRBJ2-7
V: TRBV2
D: TRBD1
length: 14
DNA: TGTGCCAGCAGTCTTGACAGGGCCCCCCACGAGCAGTACTTC
CDR3: CASSLDRAPHEQYF

J: TRBJ1-1
V: TRBV7-9
D: .
length: 16
DNA: TGTGCCAGCAGCCCGCAAGCGGGACTTCTAAACACTGAAGCTTTCTTT
CDR3: CASSPQAGLLNTEAFF

J: TRBJ2-2
V: TRBV5-4
D: TRBD1
length: 16
DNA: TGTGCCAGCAGCTTGGCCACCGAGGGGGCGTATGGGGAGCTGTTTTTT
CDR3: CASSLATEGAYGELFF

J: TRBJ2-3
V: TRBV29-1
D: .
length: 15
DNA: TGCAGCTACCTACCAGGGTATGGGGGCACAGATACGCAGTATTTT
CDR3: CSYLPGYGGTDTQYF

J: TRBJ1-3
V: TRBV5-1
D: .
length: 18
DNA: TGCGCCAGCAGCAACAAGACAGCCAACTACGGCACCGGAAACACCATATATTTT
CDR3: CASSNKTANYGTGNTIYF

J: TRBJ1-1
V: TRBV9
D: TRBD1
length: 14
DNA: TGTGCCAGCAGCGCCACAGGGGACGACACTGAATCTTTCTTT
CDR3: CASSATGDDTESFF

J: TRBJ1-2
V: TRBV6-5
D: TRBD1
length: 14
DNA: TGTGCCAGCACCCCTTGGCAGGGGGCGCTTGGCTACACCTTC
CDR3: CASTPWQGALGYTF